A selection of T cell receptor beta chains follows, all from one sample in a study of blood T cell repertoires in COVID-19. Libraries were prepared by immunoSEQ multiplex PCR; TCRdb keeps only in-frame clonotypes and omits some of them. Altogether over 60,000 clones are present, 76% being singletons, with the ten largest covering about 15%. What was sequenced was peripheral blood. Every receptor here comes from a man aged 55 to 69 with COVID-19, enrolled during active disease. CDR3s include the opening cysteine and the closing phenylalanine or tryptophan. A D gene is named only where the DNA matches it firmly. Size tells how often a clone was seen (once, few, many) or the class of an expanded clone, and some rows leave it out.

j_gene,abundance,v_gene,d_gene,CDR3nt,CDR3aa
TRBJ2-7,.,TRBV12-5,.,TGTGCTAGTGGTTTGAGTCCGGCCTACAGCTACGAGCAGTACTTC,CASGLSPAYSYEQYF
TRBJ2-5,few,TRBV11-3,TRBD1,TGTGCCAGCAGCTCCGGGACAGGGGGCCTGGAGACCCAGTACTTC,CASSSGTGGLETQYF
TRBJ2-7,.,TRBV20-1,.,TGCAGTGCTAGAGATTATCCCGAGCAGTACTTC,CSARDYPEQYF
TRBJ2-3,.,TRBV21-1,.,TGTGCCAGCAAGATCAGTGGCACAGATACGCAGTATTTT,CASKISGTDTQYF
TRBJ2-1,.,TRBV25-1,.,TGTGCCAGCAGTTTAGGCGCACTAAACACCTACAATGAGCAGTTCTTC,CASSLGALNTYNEQFF
TRBJ2-2,.,TRBV24-1,TRBD2,TGTGCCACCAGTGATTTGCAAGCGGGAGCGGCCGGGGAGCTGTTTTTT,CATSDLQAGAAGELFF
TRBJ2-3,.,TRBV10-3,TRBD2,TGTGCCATCGCCTACCCGGGACTAGCGGGAGTGGCAGATACGCAGTATTTT,CAIAYPGLAGVADTQYF
TRBJ1-4,few,TRBV15,.,TGTGCCACCAGCAGAGCAAAAGCTTCGAATGAAAAACTGTTTTTT,CATSRAKASNEKLFF
TRBJ1-4,.,TRBV19,.,TGTGCCAGTAGTTCGCACCACAGGGCGACTAATGAAAAACTGTTTTTT,CASSSHHRATNEKLFF
TRBJ1-2,.,TRBV12-3/TRBV12-4,TRBD1,TGTGCCAGCAGGGCAGGGGGTGTCTACACCTTC,CASRAGGVYTF
TRBJ2-3,.,TRBV5-1,TRBD2,TGCGCCAGCAGCTGGGGAGGGAGTAACACAGATACGCAGTATTTT,CASSWGGSNTDTQYF
TRBJ1-1,.,TRBV30,.,TGTGCCTGGGGACGGACTGGCACTGAAGCTTTCTTT,CAWGRTGTEAFF
TRBJ2-1,.,TRBV29-1,TRBD1,TGCAGCGCTGACATGACAGGGGACAATGAGCAGTTCTTC,CSADMTGDNEQFF
TRBJ2-1,.,TRBV2,.,TGTGCCAGCAGTGGGGGCAGGGAGCAGTTCTTC,CASSGGREQFF
TRBJ2-1,.,TRBV11-2,.,TGTGCCAGCAGCTTAGAACAATTCAATGAGCAGTTCTTC,CASSLEQFNEQFF
TRBJ2-5,.,TRBV11-2,TRBD2,TGTGCCAGCAGCTTGGGGGGGGGAGAGACCCAGTACTTC,CASSLGGGETQYF
TRBJ2-1,.,TRBV18,.,TGTGCCAGCTCACCACCGTCGGGTAGCTCCTACAATGAGCAGTTCTTC,CASSPPSGSSYNEQFF
TRBJ2-7,.,TRBV3-1/TRBV3-2,TRBD2,TGTGCCAGCAGCCAAGCGGGGGGCTACGAGCAGTACTTC,CASSQAGGYEQYF
TRBJ2-1,.,TRBV3-1/TRBV3-2,.,TGTGCCAGCAGCCTCCTCTCGGGTGGAGGGAATGAGCAGTTCTTC,CASSLLSGGGNEQFF
TRBJ2-2,.,TRBV9,TRBD2,TGTGCCAGCAGCATAATAGCGGGGGGTACCGGGGAGCTGTTTTTT,CASSIIAGGTGELFF
TRBJ1-1,.,TRBV16,.,TGTGCCAGCAGCCAAATTAACCCGGGAGAAACTGAAGCTTTCTTT,CASSQINPGETEAFF
TRBJ2-3,.,TRBV5-1,TRBD1,TGCGCCAGCAGCCAGGGACAGATTAGCACAGATACGCAGTATTTT,CASSQGQISTDTQYF
TRBJ2-1,.,TRBV19,.,TGTGCCACTCGACAGGCAGTCAATGAGCAGTTCTTC,CATRQAVNEQFF
TRBJ1-1,.,TRBV29-1,.,TGCAGCGTTCAGGTCTTAGTGAACACTGAAGCTTTCTTT,CSVQVLVNTEAFF
TRBJ2-7,.,TRBV5-6,TRBD1,TGTGCCAGCAGCATTCTCCGGGACAGTATTACCTACGAGCAGTACTTC,CASSILRDSITYEQYF
TRBJ2-3,few,TRBV7-9,.,TGTGCCAGCAGTAAGGAATTCCGGGTAGGCACAGATACGCAGTATTTT,CASSKEFRVGTDTQYF
TRBJ1-2,.,TRBV4-1,TRBD1,TGCGCCAGCAGCACCCGGACAGGAGGGAACTATGGCTACACCTTC,CASSTRTGGNYGYTF
TRBJ1-1,.,TRBV10-2,.,TGCGCCAGCAGTGGGGGAAGGGGAACTGAAGCTTTCTTT,CASSGGRGTEAFF
TRBJ1-1,once,TRBV7-9,.,TGTGCCAGCAGCTTAGGGGCAGGGTACACTGAAGCTTTCTTT,CASSLGAGYTEAFF
TRBJ1-3,.,TRBV9,TRBD1,TGTGCCAGCAGCGCAGGACAGGGGGCTGGAAACACCATATATTTT,CASSAGQGAGNTIYF
TRBJ2-1,.,TRBV7-3,.,TGTGCCAGCAGCTTACCGAGCGACCCGACGCAGTTCTTC,CASSLPSDPTQFF
TRBJ2-3,.,TRBV4-2,TRBD2,TGTGCCAGCAGCCAAGGCCCAGCGGGGGGGCCATCAGATACGCAGTATTTT,CASSQGPAGGPSDTQYF
TRBJ2-6,.,TRBV7-6,.,TGTGCCAGCAGCTTAACCTTACAGGGAGCTGGGGCCAACGTCCTGACTTTC,CASSLTLQGAGANVLTF